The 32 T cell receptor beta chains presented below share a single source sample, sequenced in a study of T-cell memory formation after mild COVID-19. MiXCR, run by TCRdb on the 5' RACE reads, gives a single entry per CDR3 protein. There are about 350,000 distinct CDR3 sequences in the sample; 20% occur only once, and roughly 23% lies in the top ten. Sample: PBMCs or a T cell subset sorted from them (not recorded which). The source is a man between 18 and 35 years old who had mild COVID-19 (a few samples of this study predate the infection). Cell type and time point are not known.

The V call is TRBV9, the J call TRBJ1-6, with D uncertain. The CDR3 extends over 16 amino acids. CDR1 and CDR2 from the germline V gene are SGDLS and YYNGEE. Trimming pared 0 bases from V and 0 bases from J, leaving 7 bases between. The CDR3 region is CASSVEATSYNSPLHF. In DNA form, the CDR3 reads TGTGCCAGCAGCGTAGAGGCAACCTCCTATAATTCACCCCTCCACTTT.

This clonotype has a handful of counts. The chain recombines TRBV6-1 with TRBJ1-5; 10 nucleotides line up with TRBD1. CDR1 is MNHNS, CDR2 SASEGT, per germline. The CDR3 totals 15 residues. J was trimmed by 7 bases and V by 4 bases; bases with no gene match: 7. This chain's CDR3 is CASSVETGGQQPQHF. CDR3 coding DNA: TGTGCCAGCAGTGTCGAGACAGGGGGCCAACAGCCCCAGCATTTT.

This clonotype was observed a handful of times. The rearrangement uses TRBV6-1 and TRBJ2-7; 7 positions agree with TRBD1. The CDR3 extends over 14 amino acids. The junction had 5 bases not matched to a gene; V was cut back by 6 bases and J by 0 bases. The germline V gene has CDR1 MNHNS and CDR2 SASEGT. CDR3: CASRTGFHSYEQYV. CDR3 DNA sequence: TGTGCCAGCAGGACAGGGTTCCACTCCTACGAGCAGTACGTC.

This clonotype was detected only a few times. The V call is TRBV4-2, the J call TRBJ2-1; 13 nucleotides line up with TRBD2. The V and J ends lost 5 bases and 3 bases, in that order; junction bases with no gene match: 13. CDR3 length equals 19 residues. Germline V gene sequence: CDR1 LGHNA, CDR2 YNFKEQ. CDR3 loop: CASSSRGLAGDPSYNEQFF. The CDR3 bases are TGTGCCAGCAGCTCCCGAGGACTAGCGGGGGACCCTAGCTACAATGAGCAGTTCTTC.

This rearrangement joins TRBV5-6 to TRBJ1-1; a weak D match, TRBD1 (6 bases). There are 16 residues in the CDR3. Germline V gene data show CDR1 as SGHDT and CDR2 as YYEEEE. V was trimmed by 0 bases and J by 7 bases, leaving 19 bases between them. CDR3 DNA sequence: TGTGCCAGCAGCTTGGGCCCCTCGGCGGGGGCGGGTGAAGCTTTCTTT. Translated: CASSLGPSAGAGEAFF.

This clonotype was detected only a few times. CDR3 nucleotides: TGTGCCATCAGTGCCCGAGGACAGGCGGGCTATGGCTACACCTTC. Its protein product is CAISARGQAGYGYTF. The chain combines TRBV10-3 with TRBJ1-2; 7 nucleotides align to TRBD1. The CDR3 has 15 amino acids. Germline loops: CDR1 ENHRY, CDR2 SYGVKD. Unmatched junction bases numbered 9, after V lost 4 bases and J lost 4 bases.

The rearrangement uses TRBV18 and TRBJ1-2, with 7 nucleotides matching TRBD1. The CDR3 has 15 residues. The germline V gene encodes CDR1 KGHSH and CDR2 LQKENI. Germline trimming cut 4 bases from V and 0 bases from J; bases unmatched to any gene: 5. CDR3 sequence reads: CASSRDSVTNYGYTF. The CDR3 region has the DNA TGTGCCAGCTCACGGGACAGCGTGACTAACTATGGCTACACCTTC.

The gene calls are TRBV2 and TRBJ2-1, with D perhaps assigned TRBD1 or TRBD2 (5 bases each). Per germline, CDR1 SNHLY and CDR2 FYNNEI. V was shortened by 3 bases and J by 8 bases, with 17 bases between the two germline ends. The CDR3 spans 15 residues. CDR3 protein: CASSEHGPRGDEQFF. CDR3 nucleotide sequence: TGTGCCAGCAGTGAGCACGGGCCGAGGGGTGATGAGCAGTTCTTC.

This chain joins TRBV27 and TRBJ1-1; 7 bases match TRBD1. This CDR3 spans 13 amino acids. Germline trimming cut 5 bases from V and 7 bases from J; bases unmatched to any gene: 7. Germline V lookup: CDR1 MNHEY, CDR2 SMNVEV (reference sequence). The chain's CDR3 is CASSPVYRGEAFF. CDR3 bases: TGTGCCAGCAGTCCGGTATACAGGGGTGAAGCTTTCTTT.

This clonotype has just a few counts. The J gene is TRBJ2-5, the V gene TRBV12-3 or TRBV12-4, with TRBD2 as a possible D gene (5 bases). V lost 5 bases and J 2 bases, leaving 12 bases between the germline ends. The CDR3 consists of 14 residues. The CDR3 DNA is TGTGCCAGCAGTCGACCGGGAACTCAAGAGACCCAGTACTTC. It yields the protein CASSRPGTQETQYF.

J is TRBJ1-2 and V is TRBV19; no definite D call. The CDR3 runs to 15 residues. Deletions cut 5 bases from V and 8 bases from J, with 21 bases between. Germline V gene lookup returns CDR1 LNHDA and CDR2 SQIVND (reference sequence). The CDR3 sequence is CASSSAARTTFGYTF. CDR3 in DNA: TGTGCCAGTAGTTCGGCGGCGAGAACGACATTCGGCTACACCTTC.

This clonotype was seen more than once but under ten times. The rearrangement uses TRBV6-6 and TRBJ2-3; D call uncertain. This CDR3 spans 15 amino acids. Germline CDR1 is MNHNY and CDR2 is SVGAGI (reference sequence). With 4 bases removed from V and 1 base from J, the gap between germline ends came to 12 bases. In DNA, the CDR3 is TGTGCCAGCAGTTGGAAGGAAGGCGGCACAGATACGCAGTATTTT. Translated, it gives CASSWKEGGTDTQYF.

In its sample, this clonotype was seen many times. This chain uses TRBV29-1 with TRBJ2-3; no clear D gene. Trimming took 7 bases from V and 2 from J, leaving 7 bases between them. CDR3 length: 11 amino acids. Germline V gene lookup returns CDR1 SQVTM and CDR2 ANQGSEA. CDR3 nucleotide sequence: TGCAGCGCTCTAAACACAGATACGCAGTATTTT. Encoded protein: CSALNTDTQYF.

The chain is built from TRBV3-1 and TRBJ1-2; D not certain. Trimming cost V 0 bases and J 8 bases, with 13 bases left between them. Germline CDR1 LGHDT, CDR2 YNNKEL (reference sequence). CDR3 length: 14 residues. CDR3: CASSQDDIRRGYTF. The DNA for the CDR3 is TGTGCCAGCAGCCAAGATGACATTAGGAGGGGCTACACCTTC.

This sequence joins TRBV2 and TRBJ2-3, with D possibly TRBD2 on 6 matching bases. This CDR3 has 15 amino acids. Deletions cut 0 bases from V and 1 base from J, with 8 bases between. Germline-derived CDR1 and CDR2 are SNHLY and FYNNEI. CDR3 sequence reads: CASSEAWGGTDTQYF. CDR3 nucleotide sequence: TGTGCCAGCAGTGAAGCATGGGGGGGCACAGATACGCAGTATTTT.

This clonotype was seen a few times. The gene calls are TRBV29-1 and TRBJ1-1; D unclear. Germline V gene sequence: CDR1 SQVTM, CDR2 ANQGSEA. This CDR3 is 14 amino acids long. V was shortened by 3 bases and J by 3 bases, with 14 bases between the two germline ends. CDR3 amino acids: CSVDRVLEHTEAFF. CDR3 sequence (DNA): TGCAGCGTTGACCGGGTTTTGGAGCACACTGAAGCTTTCTTT.

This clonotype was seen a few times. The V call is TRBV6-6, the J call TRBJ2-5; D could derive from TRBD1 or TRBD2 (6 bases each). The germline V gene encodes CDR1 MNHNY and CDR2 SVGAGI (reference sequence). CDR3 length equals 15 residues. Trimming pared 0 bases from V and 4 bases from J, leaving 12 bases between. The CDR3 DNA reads TGTGCCAGCAGTTACTCTACGAAGGGGGGAGAGACCCAGTACTTC. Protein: CASSYSTKGGETQYF.

The CDR3 here is CASSLFQAWGNSPLHF. CDR3 nucleotides: TGTGCCAGCAGTTTATTCCAGGCCTGGGGTAATTCACCCCTCCACTTT. The rearrangement joins TRBV28 to TRBJ1-6; no definite D call. This CDR3 contains 16 residues. From germline, CDR1 is MDHEN and CDR2 SYDVKM. Trimming removed 1 base at V and 6 bases at J, with 13 bases between.

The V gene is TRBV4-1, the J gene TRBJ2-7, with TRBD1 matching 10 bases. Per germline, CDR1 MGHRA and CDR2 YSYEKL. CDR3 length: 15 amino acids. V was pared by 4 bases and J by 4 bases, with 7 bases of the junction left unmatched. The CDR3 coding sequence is TGCGCCAGCAGCCGATCCGGGACAGGGGATTACGAGCAGTACGTC. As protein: CASSRSGTGDYEQYV.

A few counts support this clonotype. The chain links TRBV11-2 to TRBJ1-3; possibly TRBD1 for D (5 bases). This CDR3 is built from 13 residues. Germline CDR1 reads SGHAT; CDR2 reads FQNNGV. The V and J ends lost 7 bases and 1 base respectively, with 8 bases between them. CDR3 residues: CASNSGSGNTIYF. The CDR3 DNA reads TGTGCCAGCAACTCAGGGTCTGGAAACACCATATATTTT.

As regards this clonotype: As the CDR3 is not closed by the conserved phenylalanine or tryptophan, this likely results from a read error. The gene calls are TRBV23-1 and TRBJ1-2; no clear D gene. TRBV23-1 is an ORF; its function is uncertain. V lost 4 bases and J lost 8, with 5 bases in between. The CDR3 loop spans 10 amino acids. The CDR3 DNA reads TGCGCCAGCAGTCTCGCGGGCTACACCTAC. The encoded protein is CASSLAGYTY.

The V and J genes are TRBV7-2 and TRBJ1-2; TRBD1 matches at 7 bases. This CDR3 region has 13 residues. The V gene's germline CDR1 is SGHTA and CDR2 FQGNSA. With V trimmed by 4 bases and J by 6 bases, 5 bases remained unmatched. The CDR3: CASSYTRGDGYTF. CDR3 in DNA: TGTGCCAGCAGCTATACCAGGGGGGATGGCTACACCTTC.

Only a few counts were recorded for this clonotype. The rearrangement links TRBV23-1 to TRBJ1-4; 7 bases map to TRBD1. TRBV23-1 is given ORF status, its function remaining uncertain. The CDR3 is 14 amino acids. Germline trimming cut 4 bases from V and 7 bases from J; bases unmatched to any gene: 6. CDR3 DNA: TGCGCCAGCAGTCGCGACAGGGCCGTTGAAAAACTGTTTTTT. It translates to CASSRDRAVEKLFF.

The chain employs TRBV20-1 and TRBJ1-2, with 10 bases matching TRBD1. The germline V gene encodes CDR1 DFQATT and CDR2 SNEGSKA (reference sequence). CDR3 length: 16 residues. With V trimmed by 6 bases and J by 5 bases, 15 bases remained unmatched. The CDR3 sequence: CSAMNRDRGRGYGYTF. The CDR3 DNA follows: TGCAGTGCGATGAACCGGGACAGGGGTAGGGGGTATGGCTACACCTTC.

Written as DNA, the CDR3 is TGTGCCAGCTCACCTAACCAGGGGGCACAGCCCCAGCATTTT. It specifies CASSPNQGAQPQHF. The V and J genes are TRBV18 and TRBJ1-5; TRBD1 agrees at 8 bases. The CDR3 sequence is 14 residues long. Germline V gene lookup returns CDR1 KGHSH and CDR2 LQKENI. V shed 3 bases and J 7 bases; nucleotides not matched to a gene: 5.

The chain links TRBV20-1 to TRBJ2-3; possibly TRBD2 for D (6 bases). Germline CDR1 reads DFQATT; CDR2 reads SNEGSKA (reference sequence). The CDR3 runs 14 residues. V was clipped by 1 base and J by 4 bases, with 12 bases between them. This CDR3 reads CSARGGLQADTQYF. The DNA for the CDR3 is TGCAGTGCTAGAGGTGGACTACAGGCAGATACGCAGTATTTT.

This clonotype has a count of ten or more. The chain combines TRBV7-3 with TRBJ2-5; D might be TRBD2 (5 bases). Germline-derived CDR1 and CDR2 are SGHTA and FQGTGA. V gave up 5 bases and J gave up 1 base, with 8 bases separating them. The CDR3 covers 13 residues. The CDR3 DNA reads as TGTGCCAGCAGCAGAGGGTCCCAAGAGACCCAGTACTTC. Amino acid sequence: CASSRGSQETQYF. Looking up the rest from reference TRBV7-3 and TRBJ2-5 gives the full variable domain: GAGVSQTPSNKVTEKGKYVELRCDPISGHTALYWYRQSLGQGPEFLIYFQGTGAADDSGLPNDRFFAVRPEGSVSTLKIQRTERGDSAVYLCASSRGSQETQYFGPGTRLLVL.

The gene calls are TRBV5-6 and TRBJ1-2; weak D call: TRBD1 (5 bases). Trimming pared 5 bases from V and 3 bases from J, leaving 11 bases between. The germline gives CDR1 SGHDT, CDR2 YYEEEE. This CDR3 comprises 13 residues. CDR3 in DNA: TGTGCCAGCAGGGTGACAGAGGACTATGGCTACACCTTC. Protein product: CASRVTEDYGYTF.

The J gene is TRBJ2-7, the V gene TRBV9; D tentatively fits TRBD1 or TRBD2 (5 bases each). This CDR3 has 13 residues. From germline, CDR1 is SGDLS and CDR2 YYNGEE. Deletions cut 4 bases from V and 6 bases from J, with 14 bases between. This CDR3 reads CASSFHPGREQYF. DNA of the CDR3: TGTGCCAGCAGCTTTCACCCGGGACGCGAGCAGTACTTC.

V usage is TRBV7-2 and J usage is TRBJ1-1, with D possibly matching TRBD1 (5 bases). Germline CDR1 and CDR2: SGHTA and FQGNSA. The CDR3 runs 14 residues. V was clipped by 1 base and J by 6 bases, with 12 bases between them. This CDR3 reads CASSLGGQFPEAFF. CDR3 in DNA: TGTGCCAGCAGCTTAGGCGGACAATTCCCTGAAGCTTTCTTT.

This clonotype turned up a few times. This CDR3 is CATSRPLIANEQFF. The CDR3, as DNA: TGTGCCACCAGCAGACCCCTAATTGCAAATGAGCAGTTCTTC. V and J are TRBV15 and TRBJ2-1; D remains ambiguous. The CDR3 is 14 amino acids. V was pared by 2 bases and J by 7 bases, with 12 bases between. The germline V gene encodes CDR1 LNHNV and CDR2 YYDKDF (reference sequence).

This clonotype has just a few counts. The CDR3 protein is CASSSGRANQPQHF. CDR3 nucleotides: TGTGCCAGCAGTTCCGGGCGGGCCAATCAGCCCCAGCATTTT. The chain has TRBV6-2 or TRBV6-3 and TRBJ1-5; no definite D call. Germline loops: CDR1 MNHEY, CDR2 SVGEGT. The CDR3 is 14 residues long. Trimming took 4 bases from V and 3 from J, leaving 10 bases between them.